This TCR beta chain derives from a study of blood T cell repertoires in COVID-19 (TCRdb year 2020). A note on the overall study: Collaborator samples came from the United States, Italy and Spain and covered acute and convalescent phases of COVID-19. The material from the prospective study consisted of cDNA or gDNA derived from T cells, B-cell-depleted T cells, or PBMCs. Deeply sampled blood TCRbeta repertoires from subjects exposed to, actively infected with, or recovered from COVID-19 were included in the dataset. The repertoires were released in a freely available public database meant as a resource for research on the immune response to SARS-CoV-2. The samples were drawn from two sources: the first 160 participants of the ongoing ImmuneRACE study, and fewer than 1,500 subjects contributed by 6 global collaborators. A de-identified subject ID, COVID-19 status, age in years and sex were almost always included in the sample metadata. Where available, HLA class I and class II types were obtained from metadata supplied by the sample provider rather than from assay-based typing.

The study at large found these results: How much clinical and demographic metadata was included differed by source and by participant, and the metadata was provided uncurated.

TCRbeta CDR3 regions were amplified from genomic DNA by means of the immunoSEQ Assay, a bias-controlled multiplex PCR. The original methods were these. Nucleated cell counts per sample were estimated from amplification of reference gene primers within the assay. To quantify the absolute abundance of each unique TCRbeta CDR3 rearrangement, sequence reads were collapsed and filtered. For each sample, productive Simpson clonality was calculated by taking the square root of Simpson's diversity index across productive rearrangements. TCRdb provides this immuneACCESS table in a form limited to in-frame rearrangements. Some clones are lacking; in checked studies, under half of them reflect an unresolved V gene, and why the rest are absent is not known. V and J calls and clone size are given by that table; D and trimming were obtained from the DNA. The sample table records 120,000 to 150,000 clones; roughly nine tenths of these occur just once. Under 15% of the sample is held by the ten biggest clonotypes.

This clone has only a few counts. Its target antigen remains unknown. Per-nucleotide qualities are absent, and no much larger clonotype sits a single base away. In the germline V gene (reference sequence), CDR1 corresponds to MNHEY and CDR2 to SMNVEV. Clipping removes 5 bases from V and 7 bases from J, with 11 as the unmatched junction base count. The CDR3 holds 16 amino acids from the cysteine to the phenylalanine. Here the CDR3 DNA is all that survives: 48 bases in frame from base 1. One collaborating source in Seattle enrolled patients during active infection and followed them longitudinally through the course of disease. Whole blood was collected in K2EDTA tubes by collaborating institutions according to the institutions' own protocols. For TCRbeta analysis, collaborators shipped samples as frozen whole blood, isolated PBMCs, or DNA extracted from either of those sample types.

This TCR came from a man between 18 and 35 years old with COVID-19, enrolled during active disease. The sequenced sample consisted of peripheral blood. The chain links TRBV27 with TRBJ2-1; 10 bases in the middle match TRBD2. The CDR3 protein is CASSPLSSGRGNEQFF. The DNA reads TGTGCCAGCAGTCCGCTATCTAGCGGGAGAGGTAATGAGCAGTTCTTC.